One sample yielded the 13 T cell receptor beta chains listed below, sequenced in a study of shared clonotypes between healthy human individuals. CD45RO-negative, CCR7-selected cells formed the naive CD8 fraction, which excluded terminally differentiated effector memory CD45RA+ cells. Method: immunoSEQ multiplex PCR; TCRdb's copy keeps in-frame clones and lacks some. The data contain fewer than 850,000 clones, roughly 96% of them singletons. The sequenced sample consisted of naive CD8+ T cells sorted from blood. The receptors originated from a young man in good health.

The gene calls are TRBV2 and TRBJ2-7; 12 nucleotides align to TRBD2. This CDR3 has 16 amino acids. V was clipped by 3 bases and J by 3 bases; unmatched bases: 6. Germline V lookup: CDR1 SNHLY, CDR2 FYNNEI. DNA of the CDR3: TGTGCCAGCAGTGACCCTACTAGCGGGAGGCTCTACGAGCAGTACTTC. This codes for CASSDPTSGRLYEQYF.

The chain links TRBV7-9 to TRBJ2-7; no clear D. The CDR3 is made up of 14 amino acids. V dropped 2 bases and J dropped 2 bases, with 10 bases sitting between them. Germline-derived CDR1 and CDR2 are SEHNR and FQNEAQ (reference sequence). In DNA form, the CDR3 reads TGTGCCAGCAGCTTAAAAGGGAACGCCTACGAGCAGTACTTC. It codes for CASSLKGNAYEQYF.

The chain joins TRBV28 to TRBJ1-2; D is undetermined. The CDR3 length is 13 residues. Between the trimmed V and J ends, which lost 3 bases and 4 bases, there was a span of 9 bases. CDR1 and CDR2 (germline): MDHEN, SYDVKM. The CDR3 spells CASSFGQPYGYTF. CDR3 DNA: TGTGCCAGCAGTTTCGGCCAGCCCTATGGCTACACCTTC.

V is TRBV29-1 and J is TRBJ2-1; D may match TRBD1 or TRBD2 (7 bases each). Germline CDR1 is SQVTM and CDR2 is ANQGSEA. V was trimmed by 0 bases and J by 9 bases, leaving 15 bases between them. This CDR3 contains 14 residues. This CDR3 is CSVEDPRGGGEQFF. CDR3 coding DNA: TGCAGCGTTGAAGACCCCAGGGGGGGAGGTGAGCAGTTCTTC.

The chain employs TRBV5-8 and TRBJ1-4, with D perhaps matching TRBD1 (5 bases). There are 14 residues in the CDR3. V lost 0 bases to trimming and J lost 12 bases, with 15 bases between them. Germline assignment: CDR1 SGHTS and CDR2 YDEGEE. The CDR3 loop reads CASSLDFGGPELFF. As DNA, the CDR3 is TGTGCCAGCAGCTTGGATTTCGGGGGACCGGAACTGTTTTTT. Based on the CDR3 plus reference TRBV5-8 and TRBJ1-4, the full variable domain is EAGVTQSPTHLIKTRGQQATLRCSPISGHTSVYWYQQALGLGLQFLLWYDEGEERNRGNFPPRFSGRQFPNYSSELNVNALELEDSALYLCASSLDFGGPELFFGSGTQLSVL.

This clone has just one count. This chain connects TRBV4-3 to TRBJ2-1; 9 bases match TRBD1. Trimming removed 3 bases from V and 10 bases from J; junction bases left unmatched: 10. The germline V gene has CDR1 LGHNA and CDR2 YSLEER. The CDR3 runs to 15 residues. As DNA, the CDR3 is TGCGCCAGCAGCCATAGACAGGGGGGTTATGGAGAGCAGTTCTTC. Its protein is CASSHRQGGYGEQFF.

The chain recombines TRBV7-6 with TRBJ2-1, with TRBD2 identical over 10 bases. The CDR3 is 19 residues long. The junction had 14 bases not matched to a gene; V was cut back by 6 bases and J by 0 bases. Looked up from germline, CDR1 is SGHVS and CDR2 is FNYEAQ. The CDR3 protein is CASRSEGSGRPFSYNEQFF. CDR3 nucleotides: TGTGCCAGCAGATCAGAGGGTAGCGGGAGGCCCTTCTCCTACAATGAGCAGTTCTTC.

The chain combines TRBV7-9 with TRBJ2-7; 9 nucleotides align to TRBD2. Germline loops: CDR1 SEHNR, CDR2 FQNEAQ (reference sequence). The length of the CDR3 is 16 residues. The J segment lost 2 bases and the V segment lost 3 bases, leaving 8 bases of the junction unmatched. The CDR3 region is CASSFPSGIVAYEQYF. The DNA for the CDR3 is TGTGCCAGCAGCTTCCCTAGCGGGATAGTAGCCTACGAGCAGTACTTC.

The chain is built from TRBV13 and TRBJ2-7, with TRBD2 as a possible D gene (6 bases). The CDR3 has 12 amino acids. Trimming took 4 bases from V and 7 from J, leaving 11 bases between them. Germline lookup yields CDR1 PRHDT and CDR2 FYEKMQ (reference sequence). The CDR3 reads CASSSGTGEQYF. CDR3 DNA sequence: TGTGCCAGCAGCTCCGGGACTGGTGAGCAGTACTTC.

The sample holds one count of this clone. CDR3 DNA sequence: TGCGCCAGCAGCCAAGATCGGGGCTTCGACACTGAAGCTTTCTTT. It is translated as CASSQDRGFDTEAFF. V gene TRBV4-3 combines with J gene TRBJ1-1, with a possible D match to TRBD1 (5 bases). Germline V lookup: CDR1 LGHNA, CDR2 YSLEER. The V end was cut by 0 bases, the J end by 3 bases, with 11 bases between. There are 15 residues in the CDR3.

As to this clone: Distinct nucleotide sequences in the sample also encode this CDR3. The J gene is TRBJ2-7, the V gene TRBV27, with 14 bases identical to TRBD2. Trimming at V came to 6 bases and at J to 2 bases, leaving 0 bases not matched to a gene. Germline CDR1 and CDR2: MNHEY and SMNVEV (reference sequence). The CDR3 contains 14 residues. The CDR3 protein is CASRGLAGAYEQYF. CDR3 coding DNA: TGTGCCAGCAGGGGACTAGCGGGAGCCTACGAGCAGTACTTC.

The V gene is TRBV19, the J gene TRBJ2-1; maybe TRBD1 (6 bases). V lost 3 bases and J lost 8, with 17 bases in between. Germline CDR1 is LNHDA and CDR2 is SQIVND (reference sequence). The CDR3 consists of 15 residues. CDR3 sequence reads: CASSIGQGIMYEQFF. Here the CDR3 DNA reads TGTGCCAGTAGTATTGGCCAGGGGATTATGTATGAGCAGTTCTTC.

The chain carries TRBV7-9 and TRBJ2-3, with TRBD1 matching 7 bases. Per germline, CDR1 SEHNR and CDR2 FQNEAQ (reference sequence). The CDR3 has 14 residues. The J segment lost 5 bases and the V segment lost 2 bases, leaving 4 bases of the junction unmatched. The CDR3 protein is CASSLRQGVDTQYF. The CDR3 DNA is TGTGCCAGCAGCTTAAGGCAGGGGGTAGATACGCAGTATTTT.